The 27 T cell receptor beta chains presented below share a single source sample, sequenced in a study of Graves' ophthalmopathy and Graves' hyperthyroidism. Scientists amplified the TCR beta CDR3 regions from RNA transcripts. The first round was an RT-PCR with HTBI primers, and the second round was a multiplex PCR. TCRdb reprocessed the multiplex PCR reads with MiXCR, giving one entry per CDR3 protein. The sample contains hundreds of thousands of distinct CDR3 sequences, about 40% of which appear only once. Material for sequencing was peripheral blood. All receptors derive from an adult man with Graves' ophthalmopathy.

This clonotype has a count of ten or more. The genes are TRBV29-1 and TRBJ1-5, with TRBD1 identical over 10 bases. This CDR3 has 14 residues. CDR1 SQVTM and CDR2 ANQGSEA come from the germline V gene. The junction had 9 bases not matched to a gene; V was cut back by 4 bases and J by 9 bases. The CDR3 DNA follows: TGCAGCGTTGCGACAGGGGGCAAAGATCGGCCCCAGCATTTT. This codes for CSVATGGKDRPQHF.

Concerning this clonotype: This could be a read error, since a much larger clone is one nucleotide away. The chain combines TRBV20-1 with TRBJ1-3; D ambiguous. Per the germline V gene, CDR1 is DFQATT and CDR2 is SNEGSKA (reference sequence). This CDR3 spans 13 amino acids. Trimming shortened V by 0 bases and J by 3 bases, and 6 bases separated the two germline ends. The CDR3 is CSAREGFGNTIYF. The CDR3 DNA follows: TGCAGTGCTAGAGAGGGCTTTGGAAACACCATATATTTT.

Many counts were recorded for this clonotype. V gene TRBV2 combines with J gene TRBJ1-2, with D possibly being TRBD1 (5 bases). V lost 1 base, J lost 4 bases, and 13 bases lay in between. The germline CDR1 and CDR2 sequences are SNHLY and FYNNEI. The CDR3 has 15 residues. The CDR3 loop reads CASSEDGQGGYGYTF. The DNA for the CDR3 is TGTGCCAGCAGTGAAGATGGTCAGGGTGGCTATGGCTACACCTTC.

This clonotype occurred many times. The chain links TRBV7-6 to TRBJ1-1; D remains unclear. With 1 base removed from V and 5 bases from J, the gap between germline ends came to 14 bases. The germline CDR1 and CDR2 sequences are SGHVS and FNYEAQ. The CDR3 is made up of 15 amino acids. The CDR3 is CASSLGSIGVTEAFF. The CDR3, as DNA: TGTGCCAGCAGCTTAGGTTCAATTGGGGTAACTGAAGCTTTCTTT. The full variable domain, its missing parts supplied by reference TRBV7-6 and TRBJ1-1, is GAGVSQSPRYKVTKRGQDVALRCDPISGHVSLYWYRQALGQGPEFLTYFNYEAQQDKSGLPNDRFSAERPEGSISTLTIQRTEQRDSAMYRCASSLGSIGVTEAFFGQGTRLTVV.

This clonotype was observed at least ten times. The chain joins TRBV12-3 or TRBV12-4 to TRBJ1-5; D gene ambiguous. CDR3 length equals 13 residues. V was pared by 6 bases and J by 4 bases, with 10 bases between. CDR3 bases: TGTGCCAGCAGGCCGACCCCGAATCAGCCCCAGCATTTT. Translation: CASRPTPNQPQHF.

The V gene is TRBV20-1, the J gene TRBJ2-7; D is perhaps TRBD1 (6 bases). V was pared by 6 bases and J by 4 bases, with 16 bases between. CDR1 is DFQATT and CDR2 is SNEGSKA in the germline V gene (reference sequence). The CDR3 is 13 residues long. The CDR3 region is CSATPGQKYEQYF. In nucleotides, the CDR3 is TGCAGTGCAACTCCAGGACAGAAATACGAGCAGTACTTC.

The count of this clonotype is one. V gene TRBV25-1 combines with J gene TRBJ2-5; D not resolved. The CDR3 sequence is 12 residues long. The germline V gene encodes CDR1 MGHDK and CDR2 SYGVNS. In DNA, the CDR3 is TGTGCTGCGAGTTTGCGGCAAGAGACCCAGTACTTC. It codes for CAASLRQETQYF.

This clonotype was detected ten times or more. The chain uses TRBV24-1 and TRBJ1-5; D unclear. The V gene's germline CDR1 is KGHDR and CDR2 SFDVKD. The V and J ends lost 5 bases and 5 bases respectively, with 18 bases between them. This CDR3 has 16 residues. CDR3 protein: CATSAQSAGIDQPQHF. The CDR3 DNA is TGTGCCACCAGTGCCCAATCCGCGGGAATAGATCAGCCCCAGCATTTT.

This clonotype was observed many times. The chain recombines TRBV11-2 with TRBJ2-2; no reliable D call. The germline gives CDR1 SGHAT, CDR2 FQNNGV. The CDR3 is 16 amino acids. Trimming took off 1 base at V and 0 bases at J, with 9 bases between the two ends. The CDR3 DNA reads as TGTGCCAGCAGCTTAGCCGTGGGGACGAACACCGGGGAGCTGTTTTTT. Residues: CASSLAVGTNTGELFF.

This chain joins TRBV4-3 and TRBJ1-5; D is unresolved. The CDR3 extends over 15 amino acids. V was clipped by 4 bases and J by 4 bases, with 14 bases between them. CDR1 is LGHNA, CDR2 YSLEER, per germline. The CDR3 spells CASSPSSDTNQPQHF. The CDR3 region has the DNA TGCGCCAGCAGCCCCTCCAGTGACACAAATCAGCCCCAGCATTTT.

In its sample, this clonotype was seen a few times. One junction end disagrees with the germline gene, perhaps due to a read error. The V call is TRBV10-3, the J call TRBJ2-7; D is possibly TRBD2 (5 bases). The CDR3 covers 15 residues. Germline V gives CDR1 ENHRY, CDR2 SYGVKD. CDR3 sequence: CASSGEGRRSDEQYF. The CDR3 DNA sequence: TGTGCCAGCAGTGGCGAAGGGAGAAGGAGCGACGAGCAGTACTTC.

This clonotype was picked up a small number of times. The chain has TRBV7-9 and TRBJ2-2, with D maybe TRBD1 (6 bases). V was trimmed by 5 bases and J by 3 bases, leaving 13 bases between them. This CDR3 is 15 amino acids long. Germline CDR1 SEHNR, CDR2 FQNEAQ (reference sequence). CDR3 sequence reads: CASSQGAGDTGELFF. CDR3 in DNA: TGTGCCAGCAGCCAAGGTGCAGGGGACACCGGGGAGCTGTTTTTT.

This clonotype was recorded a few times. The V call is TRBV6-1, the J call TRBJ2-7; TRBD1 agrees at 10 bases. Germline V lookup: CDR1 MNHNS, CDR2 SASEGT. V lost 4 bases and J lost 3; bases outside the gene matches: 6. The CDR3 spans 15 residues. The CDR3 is CASSGRGTGVYEQYF. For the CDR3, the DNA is TGTGCCAGCAGTGGACGCGGGACAGGGGTCTACGAGCAGTACTTC.

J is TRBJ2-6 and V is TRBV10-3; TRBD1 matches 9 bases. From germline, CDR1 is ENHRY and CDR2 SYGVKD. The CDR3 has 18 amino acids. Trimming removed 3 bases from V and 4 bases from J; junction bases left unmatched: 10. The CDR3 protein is CAISEAAGTGTGANVLTF. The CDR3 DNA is TGTGCCATCAGTGAAGCAGCCGGGACAGGGACCGGGGCCAACGTCCTGACTTTC.

CDR3 in DNA: TGCGCCAGCAGCGGGGGCGGGAGGGCCGGTGAGACCCAGTACTTC. Amino acids: CASSGGGRAGETQYF. The chain couples TRBV5-1 to TRBJ2-5, with 9 bases that match TRBD2. V dropped 4 bases and J dropped 5; count of bases not matched to a gene: 9. This CDR3 has 15 residues. Germline V gene data show CDR1 as SGHRS and CDR2 as YFSETQ.

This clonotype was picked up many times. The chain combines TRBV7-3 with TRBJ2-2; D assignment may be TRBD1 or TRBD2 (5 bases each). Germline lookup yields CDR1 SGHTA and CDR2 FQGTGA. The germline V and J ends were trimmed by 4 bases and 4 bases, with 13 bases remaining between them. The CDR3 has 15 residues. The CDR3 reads CASSSVGGGTGELFF. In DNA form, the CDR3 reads TGTGCCAGCAGCTCGGTTGGGGGTGGCACCGGGGAGCTGTTTTTT.

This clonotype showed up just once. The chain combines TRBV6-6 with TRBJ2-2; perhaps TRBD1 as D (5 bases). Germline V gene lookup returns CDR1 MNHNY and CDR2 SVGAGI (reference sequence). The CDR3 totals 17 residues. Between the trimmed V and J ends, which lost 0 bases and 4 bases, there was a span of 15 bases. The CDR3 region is CASSYSPQASGTGELFF. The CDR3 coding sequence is TGTGCCAGCAGTTACTCTCCACAGGCGTCTGGCACCGGGGAGCTGTTTTTT.

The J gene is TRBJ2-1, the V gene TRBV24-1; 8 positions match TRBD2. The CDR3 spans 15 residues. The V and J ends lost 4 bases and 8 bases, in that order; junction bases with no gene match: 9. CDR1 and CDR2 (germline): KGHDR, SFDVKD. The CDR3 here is CATSEGGGRSHEQFF. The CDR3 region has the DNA TGTGCCACCAGTGAGGGGGGCGGGAGGTCCCATGAGCAGTTCTTC.

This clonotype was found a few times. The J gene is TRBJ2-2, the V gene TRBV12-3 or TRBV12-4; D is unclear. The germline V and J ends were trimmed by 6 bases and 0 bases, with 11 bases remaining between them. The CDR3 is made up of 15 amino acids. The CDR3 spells CASSQGPANTGELFF. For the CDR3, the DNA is TGTGCCAGCAGCCAAGGCCCGGCGAACACCGGGGAGCTGTTTTTT.

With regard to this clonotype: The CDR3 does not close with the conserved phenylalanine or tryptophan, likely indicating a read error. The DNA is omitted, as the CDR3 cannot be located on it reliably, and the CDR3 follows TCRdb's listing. The CDR3 region is CASREVNNY. The V call is TRBV6-6, the J call TRBJ2-7; TRBD2 is taken as the D call from the table, unchecked against the DNA. Germline lookup yields CDR1 MNHNY and CDR2 SVGAGI (reference sequence). The CDR3 is made up of 9 amino acids, end residues included.

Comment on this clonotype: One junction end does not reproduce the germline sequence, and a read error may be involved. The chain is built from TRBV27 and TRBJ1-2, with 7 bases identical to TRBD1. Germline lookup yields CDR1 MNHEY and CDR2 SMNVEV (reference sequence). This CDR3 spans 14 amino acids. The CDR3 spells CASSTHRGVYGCTF. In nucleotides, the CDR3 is TGTGCCAGCAGTACCCACAGGGGAGTGTATGGCTGCACCTTC.

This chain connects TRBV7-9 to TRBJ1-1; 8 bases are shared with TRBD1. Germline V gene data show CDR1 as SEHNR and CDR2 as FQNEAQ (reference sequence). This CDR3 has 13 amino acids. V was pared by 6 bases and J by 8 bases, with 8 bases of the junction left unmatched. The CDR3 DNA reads TGTGCCAGCAGTTTTGGCAGGGGGCTGGAAGCTTTCTTT. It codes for CASSFGRGLEAFF.

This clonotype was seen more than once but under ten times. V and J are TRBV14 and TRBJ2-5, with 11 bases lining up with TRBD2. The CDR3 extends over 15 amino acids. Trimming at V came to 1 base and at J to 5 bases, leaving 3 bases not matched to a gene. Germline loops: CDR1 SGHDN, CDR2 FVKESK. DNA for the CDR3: TGTGCCAGCAGCCAAGGATCTAGCGGGAGGGAGACCCAGTACTTC. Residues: CASSQGSSGRETQYF.

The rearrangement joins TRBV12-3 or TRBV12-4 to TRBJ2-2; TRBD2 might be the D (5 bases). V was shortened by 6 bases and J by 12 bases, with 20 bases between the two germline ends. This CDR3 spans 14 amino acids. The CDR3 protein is CASRRGLDPHQLFF. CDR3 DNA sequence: TGTGCCAGCAGGCGAGGACTGGACCCCCACCAGCTGTTTTTT.

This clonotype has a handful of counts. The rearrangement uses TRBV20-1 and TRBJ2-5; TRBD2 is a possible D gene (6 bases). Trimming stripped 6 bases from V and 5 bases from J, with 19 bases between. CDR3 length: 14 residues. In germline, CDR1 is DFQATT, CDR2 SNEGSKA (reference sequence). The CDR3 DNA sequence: TGCAGTGCGCCCACTCCTTCTCTAGCGGAGACCCAGTACTTC. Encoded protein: CSAPTPSLAETQYF.

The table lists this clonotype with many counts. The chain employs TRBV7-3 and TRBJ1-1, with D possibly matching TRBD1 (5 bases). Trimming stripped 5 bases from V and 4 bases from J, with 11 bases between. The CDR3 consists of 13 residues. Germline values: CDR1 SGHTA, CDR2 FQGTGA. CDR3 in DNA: TGTGCCAGCAGCGCAGGGACGGGCACTGAAGCTTTCTTT. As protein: CASSAGTGTEAFF.

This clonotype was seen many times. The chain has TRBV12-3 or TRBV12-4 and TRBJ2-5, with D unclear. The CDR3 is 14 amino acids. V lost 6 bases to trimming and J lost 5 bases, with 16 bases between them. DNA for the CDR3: TGTGCCAGCAGGAATCCCTACCCCGCGGAGACCCAGTACTTC. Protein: CASRNPYPAETQYF.